This TCR beta chain was identified in a study of neoadjuvant nivolumab and ipilimumab in lung cancer. Notes on the study in general: Compared with tumor-adjacent uninvolved lung, resected tumors showed greater richness and clonality.

On this clone itself: Antigen: not known.

Trimming removed 3 bases at V and 0 bases at J, with 11 bases between. The CDR3 covers 15 residues. CDR1 and CDR2 (germline): SGHRS, YFSETQ. The data were produced by immunoSEQ multiplex PCR, yet TCRdb's version contains in-frame clones alone and is incomplete. The sample has about 26,000 clones, roughly 80% seen once; the top ten hold 5% to 7%. This sample comprised peripheral blood, obtained before neoadjuvant nivolumab, alone or with ipilimumab. The TCR sequence derives from an adult with non-small cell lung cancer. The rearrangement links TRBV5-1 to TRBJ2-3, with D possibly being TRBD1 (6 bases). The CDR3 sequence is CASSSDSPSTDTQYF. CDR3 nucleotide sequence: TGCGCCAGCAGCTCGGACAGTCCTAGCACAGATACGCAGTATTTT.